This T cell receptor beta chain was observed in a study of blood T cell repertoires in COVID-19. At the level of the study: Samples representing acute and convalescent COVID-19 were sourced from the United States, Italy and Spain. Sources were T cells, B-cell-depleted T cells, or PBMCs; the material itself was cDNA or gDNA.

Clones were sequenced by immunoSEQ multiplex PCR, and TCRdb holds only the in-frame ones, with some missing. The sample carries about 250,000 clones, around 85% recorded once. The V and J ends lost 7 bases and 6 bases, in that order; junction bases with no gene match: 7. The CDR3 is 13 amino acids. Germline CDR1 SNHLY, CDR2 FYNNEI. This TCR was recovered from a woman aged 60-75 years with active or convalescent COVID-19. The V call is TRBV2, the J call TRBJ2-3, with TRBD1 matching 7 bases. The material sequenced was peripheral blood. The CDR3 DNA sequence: TGTGCCAGCAACAGGGGCACCGGGGATACGCAGTATTTT. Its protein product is CASNRGTGDTQYF.